The rows below give T cell receptor beta chains drawn from one sample of a study of radiation and T cells in renal cell carcinoma. Clones were read by immunoSEQ multiplex PCR, and TCRdb kept only the in-frame ones, dropping some. The table records roughly 78,000 clones, around 76% of them present only once. Sequenced material: blood, taken from a patient whose treatment included radiotherapy and nephrectomy. The receptor source for this set is a man aged 60-69 years with renal cell carcinoma. CDR3s include the opening cysteine and the closing phenylalanine or tryptophan. Fields, in order: V gene, clone size, J gene, D gene, CDR3 DNA, CDR3 protein. The D gene is left open where the match is weak. Some rows have no size entry. The others give once, few or many, or a class for an expanded clone.

TRBV4-3,NA,TRBJ1-6,TRBD1,TGCGCCAGCAGCCAAGACCCGACAGGGTTTGATTCACCCCTCCACTTT,CASSQDPTGFDSPLHF
TRBV6-5,NA,TRBJ1-6,TRBD1,TGTGCCAGCAGTTACTCGCTGGGGACAGGGTCCTCACCCCTCCACTTT,CASSYSLGTGSSPLHF
TRBV18,once,TRBJ2-5,TRBD1,TGTGCCAGCTCACCGACAGGGGGCGCGGGAGAGACCCAGTACTTC,CASSPTGGAGETQYF
TRBV6-5,few,TRBJ2-1,NA,TGTGCCAGCAGTTACGACGGGCGTTACAATGAGCAGTTCTTC,CASSYDGRYNEQFF
TRBV6-1,NA,TRBJ2-7,TRBD2,TGTGCCAGCAAGACTAGCGACCTCTACGAGCAGTACTTC,CASKTSDLYEQYF
TRBV5-1,NA,TRBJ2-7,NA,TGCGCCAGCAGCACCAAACTAGGAGGCGCCGAGCAGTACTTC,CASSTKLGGAEQYF
TRBV19,NA,TRBJ2-7,NA,TGTGCCGGAGTAAGACTCATGTTGAGGGGTTCATTTAACGAGCAGTACTTC,CAGVRLMLRGSFNEQYF
TRBV7-2,NA,TRBJ2-1,NA,TGTGCCAGCAGCCGTAGTGGGCCCTCCTCCAATGAGCAGTTCTTC,CASSRSGPSSNEQFF
TRBV5-4,once,TRBJ1-4,TRBD1,TGTGCCAGCAGCGGGACAGGGAATGAAAAACTGTTTTTT,CASSGTGNEKLFF
TRBV28,NA,TRBJ2-3,NA,TGTGCCAGCAGTTTATCCGGGACCCCCACAAATACGCAGTATTTT,CASSLSGTPTNTQYF
TRBV14,NA,TRBJ2-1,NA,TGTGCCAGCAGCCAAGATGGCCGATTTGAGCTATCGGCTTTCTACAATGAGCAGTTCTTC,CASSQDGRFELSAFYNEQFF
TRBV2,NA,TRBJ1-5,NA,TGTGCCAGCAGTGACGCCGACAGGTCCGTTCAGCCCCAGCATTTT,CASSDADRSVQPQHF
TRBV7-3,once,TRBJ2-1,TRBD2,TGTGCCAGCAGCTTAACTGGAGCGGGAGGGCGGAATGAGCAGTTCTTC,CASSLTGAGGRNEQFF
TRBV27,NA,TRBJ2-6,TRBD1,TGTGCCAGCAGAGCCGGGACAGGGGACGCTGGGGCCAACGTCCTGACTTTC,CASRAGTGDAGANVLTF
TRBV18,NA,TRBJ2-3,TRBD1,TGTGCCAGCTCCCGAAAGACAGGGGACGGCACAGATACGCAGTATTTT,CASSRKTGDGTDTQYF
TRBV27,NA,TRBJ1-4,NA,TGTGCCAGCAGTTTAGTGCGGGGAACTAATGAAAAACTGTTTTTT,CASSLVRGTNEKLFF
TRBV27,NA,TRBJ1-5,TRBD1,TGTGCCAGCAGCCCTCAAGGCACAGGGGGCCATCAGCCCCAGCATTTT,CASSPQGTGGHQPQHF
TRBV6-6,NA,TRBJ2-5,TRBD2,TGTGCCAGCAGTTACCAGTCTAGCGGGAGGGCCGAGACCCAGTACTTC,CASSYQSSGRAETQYF
TRBV7-2,NA,TRBJ2-7,NA,TGTGCCAGCAGCTCCGACACTACTAACTACGAGCAGTACTTC,CASSSDTTNYEQYF
TRBV7-3,NA,TRBJ2-1,NA,TGTGCCAGCAGCTTAACGGTTAACGGCAATGAGCAGTTCTTC,CASSLTVNGNEQFF
TRBV19,NA,TRBJ2-3,TRBD2,TGTGCCAGTAGTATTGAAGCGGGGGGCGGCGATACGCAGTATTTT,CASSIEAGGGDTQYF
TRBV7-9,NA,TRBJ2-7,TRBD2,TGTGCCAGTACCGGGACTAGCGGGAGAGGCGAGCAGTACTTC,CASTGTSGRGEQYF
TRBV27,NA,TRBJ2-6,NA,TGTGCCAGCAGTTTATCCTGGGGAGGGGCCAACGTCCTGACTTTC,CASSLSWGGANVLTF
TRBV19,NA,TRBJ2-7,TRBD2,TGTGCCAGTAGTTGGACTAGCGGGTCCACCTACGAGCAGTACTTC,CASSWTSGSTYEQYF
TRBV7-9,few,TRBJ1-5,NA,TGTGCCAGCAGCTCTGAGGGCAATCAGCCCCAGCATTTT,CASSSEGNQPQHF